The subject of this entry is one TCR beta chain. Its antigen remains undetermined. Base qualities are missing; no much larger clone stands one base away. The data originate from a study of blood T cell repertoires in COVID-19 (dated by TCRdb to 2019 to 2021). Study-wide context: Samples from collaborators originated in the United States, Italy and Spain and spanned both the acute and convalescent phases of COVID-19. Where HLA class I and class II types were available, the types were taken from metadata supplied by the sample provider, not from assay-based typing. The repertoires were released in a freely available public database intended as a resource for research on the immune response to SARS-CoV-2. The dataset comprised deeply sampled blood TCRbeta repertoires from subjects exposed to, actively infected with, or recovered from COVID-19. The prospective study material was composed of cDNA or gDNA derived from T cells, B-cell-depleted T cells, or PBMCs. Samples came from the ongoing ImmuneRACE study (first 160 participants) plus 1,254 subjects from 6 global collaborators. A de-identified subject ID, COVID-19 status, age in years and sex were almost always included in the sample metadata.

The CDR3 covers 14 residues, taking in both the cysteine and the phenylalanine. Only the CDR3 DNA is retained, 42 bases long and in frame from the first base. Reading the germline V gene (reference sequence) gives CDR1 SGHNT and CDR2 YYREEE. V has 4 bases trimmed and J has 8 bases trimmed; junction bases matching no gene number 7. Enrolling through a virtual design, the prospective study's participants ranged in age from about 18 to 100 years and lived across some 22 United States geographic areas. In the prospective study, cohorts were assigned on the basis of participant-reported clinical history obtained from a screening survey and a study questionnaire. Recovered participants in ImmuneRACE Cohort 3 were defined by two consecutive negative NP/OP PCR tests, clearance by a healthcare professional, or resolution of symptoms. In the prospective study, whole blood, serum and a nasopharyngeal or oropharyngeal swab were collected from each participant by mobile phlebotomists. Over an approximately two-month period, participants in the prospective study had the option of providing additional blood draws and questionnaires. Before DNA extraction, prospective study blood samples were shipped either frozen or at room temperature.

The immunoSEQ Assay, a bias-controlled multiplex PCR, was used to amplify TCRbeta CDR3 regions from genomic DNA. On the authors' methods: Nucleated cell counts per sample were estimated from amplification of reference gene primers within the assay. Sequence reads were collapsed and filtered to measure the absolute abundance of every unique TCRbeta CDR3 rearrangement. For each sample, productive Simpson clonality was calculated by taking the square root of Simpson's diversity index across productive rearrangements. Imported from immuneACCESS, the table was reduced by TCRdb to in-frame sequences with V and J called. These copies leave out some clones; in studies compared against another copy, an unresolved V gene accounts for under half, and the cause of the remainder is not known. The V and J calls and clone size come from that table; D and trimming were worked out from the DNA. The sample table records approximately 150,000 clones; more than 65% of these occur just once. The ten largest clonotypes hold roughly 15% of the sample.

What the work shows at the level of the full study, not this receptor alone: How much clinical and demographic metadata was included differed by source and by participant, and the metadata was provided uncurated.

This clonotype originated in a man aged 50 to 59 who had recovered from COVID-19. The rearrangement joined TRBV5-4 to TRBJ2-1; 9 of the junction bases match TRBD1. Material for sequencing was PBMCs or T cells enriched from blood (not recorded which). Here is the DNA: TGTGCCAGCAGCCCCCGGACAGGGGAGGATGAGCAGTTCTTC. It codes for CASSPRTGEDEQFF.